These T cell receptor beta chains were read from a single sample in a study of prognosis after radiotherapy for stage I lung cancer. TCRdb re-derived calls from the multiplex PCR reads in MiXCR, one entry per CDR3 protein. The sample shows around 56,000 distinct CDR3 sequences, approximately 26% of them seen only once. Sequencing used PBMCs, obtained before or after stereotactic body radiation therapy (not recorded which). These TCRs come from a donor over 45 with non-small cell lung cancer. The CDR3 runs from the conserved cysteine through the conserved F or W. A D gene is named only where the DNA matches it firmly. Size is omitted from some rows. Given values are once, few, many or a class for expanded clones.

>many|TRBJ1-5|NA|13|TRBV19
CASSRGQSQPQHF
TGTGCCAGTAGCAGGGGACAAAGTCAGCCCCAGCATTTT
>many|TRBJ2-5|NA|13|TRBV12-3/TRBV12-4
CASRGTSQETQYF
TGTGCCAGCAGGGGGACAAGCCAAGAGACCCAGTACTTC
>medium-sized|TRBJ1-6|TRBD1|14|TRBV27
CASSFGQGGSPLHF
TGTGCCAGCAGTTTTGGACAGGGAGGTTCACCCCTCCACTTT
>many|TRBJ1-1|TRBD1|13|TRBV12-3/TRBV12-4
CASIQQGEDEAFF
TGTGCCAGCATTCAACAGGGGGAAGATGAAGCTTTCTTT
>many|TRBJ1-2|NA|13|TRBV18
CASSPQEEGGYTF
TGTGCCAGCTCACCACAGGAGGAAGGTGGCTACACCTTC
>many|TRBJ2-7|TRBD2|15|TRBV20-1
CSARHSTSGVYEQYF
TGCAGTGCTAGACATTCGACTAGCGGGGTGTACGAGCAGTACTTC
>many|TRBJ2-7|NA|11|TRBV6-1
CASNSSYEQYF
TGTGCCAGCAACTCCTCCTACGAGCAGTACTTC
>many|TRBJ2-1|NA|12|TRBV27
CASRSAYNEQFF
TGTGCCAGCAGGAGCGCTTACAATGAGCAGTTCTTC
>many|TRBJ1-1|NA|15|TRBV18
CASSRGQLMNTEAFF
TGTGCCAGCTCACGAGGACAGCTCATGAACACTGAAGCTTTCTTT
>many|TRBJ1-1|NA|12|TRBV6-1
CASSALNTEAFF
TGTGCCAGCAGCGCGTTGAACACTGAAGCTTTCTTT
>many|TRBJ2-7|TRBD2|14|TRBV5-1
CASSLLAGGYEQYF
TGCGCCAGCAGCTTATTAGCGGGGGGCTACGAGCAGTACTTC
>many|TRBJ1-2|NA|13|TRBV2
CASSAEQGIGYTF
TGTGCCAGCAGTGCGGAACAAGGGATCGGCTACACCTTC
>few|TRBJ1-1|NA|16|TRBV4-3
CASSQNIGQKNTEAFF
TGCGCCAGCAGCCAAAACATAGGACAGAAGAACACTGAAGCTTTCTTT
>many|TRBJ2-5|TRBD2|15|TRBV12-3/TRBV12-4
CASSLAGGMSETQYF
TGTGCCAGCAGTTTAGCCGGGGGGATGTCGGAGACCCAGTACTTC
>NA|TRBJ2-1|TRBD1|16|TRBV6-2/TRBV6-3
CASSSSVPGQGSEQFF
TGTGCCAGCAGTTCTTCCGTACCTGGACAGGGGTCTGAGCAGTTCTTC
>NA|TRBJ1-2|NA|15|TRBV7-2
CASSLEIGRIYGYTF
TGTGCCAGCAGCTTGGAGATCGGCAGAATCTATGGCTACACCTTC
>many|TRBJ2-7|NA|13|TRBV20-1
CSARGQGGYEQYF
TGCAGTGCTAGGGGGCAGGGTGGCTACGAGCAGTACTTC
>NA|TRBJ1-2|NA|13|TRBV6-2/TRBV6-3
CARSDKGYYGYTF
TGTGCCAGAAGTGATAAGGGGTACTATGGCTACACATTC
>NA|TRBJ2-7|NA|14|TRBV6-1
CASREGWTSYDQYF
TGTGCCAGCAGGGAAGGGTGGACCTCCTACGATCAGTACTTC
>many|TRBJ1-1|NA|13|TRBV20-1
CSAWGGSNTEAFF
TGCAGTGCTTGGGGGGGATCGAACACTGAAGCTTTCTTT
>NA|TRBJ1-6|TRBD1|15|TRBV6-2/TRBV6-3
CASSGADRDRSPPHF
TGTGCCAGCAGTGGGGCCGACAGGGATCGGTCGCCCCCCCACTTT
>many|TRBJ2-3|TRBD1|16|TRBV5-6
CASSSKTGGRTDTQYF
TGTGCCAGCAGCTCAAAGACAGGGGGGCGCACAGATACGCAGTATTTT
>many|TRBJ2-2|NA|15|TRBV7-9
CASSLSEGRSGELFF
TGTGCCAGCAGCTTATCAGAGGGGAGGTCCGGGGAGCTGTTTTTT
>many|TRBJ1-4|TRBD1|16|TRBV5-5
CASSLEDRGAQGMSFF
TGTGCCAGCAGCTTGGAGGACAGGGGGGCGCAGGGGATGTCGTTTTTT
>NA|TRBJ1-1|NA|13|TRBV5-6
CASSLAANNEAFF
TGTGCCAGCAGCTTGGCAGCAAACAATGAAGCTTTCTTT
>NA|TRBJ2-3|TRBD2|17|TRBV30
CAWSGGVGGCRGDTQYF
TGTGCCTGGAGTGGGGGAGTGGGGGGGTGCCGAGGAGATACGCAGTATTTT
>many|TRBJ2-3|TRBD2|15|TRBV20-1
CSAGELAGGRDTQYF
TGCAGTGCCGGAGAACTAGCGGGGGGCCGGGATACGCAGTATTTT
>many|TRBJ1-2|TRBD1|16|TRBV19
CASSYVDRDKDYGYTF
TGTGCCAGTAGCTACGTGGACAGGGACAAAGACTATGGCTACACCTTC
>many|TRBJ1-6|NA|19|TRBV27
CASSLTGHDESSYNSPLHF
TGTGCCAGCAGTTTAACAGGGCACGACGAGAGCTCCTATAATTCACCCCTCCACTTT
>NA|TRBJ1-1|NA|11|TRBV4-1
CASSQGAMAFF
TGCGCCAGCAGCCAAGGAGCTATGGCTTTCTTT
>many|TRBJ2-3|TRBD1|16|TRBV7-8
CAGSLDQGARGDTQYF
TGTGCCGGCAGCTTAGACCAGGGGGCGCGCGGAGATACGCAGTATTTT
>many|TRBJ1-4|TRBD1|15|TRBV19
CASSTGQVANEKLFF
TGTGCCAGTAGTACGGGACAGGTGGCTAATGAAAAACTGTTTTTT
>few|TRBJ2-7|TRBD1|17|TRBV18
CASSPRAASTGGWEQYF
TGTGCCAGCTCACCACGGGCTGCCTCGACAGGGGGCTGGGAGCAGTACTTC
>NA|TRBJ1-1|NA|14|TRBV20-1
CSARGGGLNTEAFF
TGCAGTGCTAGAGGGGGGGGGCTGAACACTGAAGCTTTCTTT
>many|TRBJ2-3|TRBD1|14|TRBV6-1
CASTSGTGSHTQYF
TGTGCCAGCACATCCGGGACAGGGAGTCATACGCAGTATTTT
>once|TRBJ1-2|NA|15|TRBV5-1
CASSLSAAVSYGYTF
TGCGCCAGCAGCTTGTCCGCGGCAGTGAGCTATGGCTACACCTTC